Here is one TCR beta chain with its context. The antigen remains unidentified. The sample originates from a study of radiation and T cells in renal cell carcinoma. The study, taken as a whole, reports: Baseline intratumoral clonotype presence is unknown without pretreatment biopsies. Top tumor clonotypes rose in blood 2 weeks post-radiation, then contracted.

Time point: blood 2 weeks post-SBRT. Documented treatment: 15 Gy SBRT to primary tumor, nephrectomy 4 weeks later. This CDR3 spans 16 amino acids. Trimming took 5 bases from V and 5 from J, leaving 18 bases between them. Germline CDR1 is SGHAT and CDR2 is FQNNGV. Here immunoSEQ multiplex PCR was the method, and the copy in TCRdb shows in-frame clones only, minus some. This sample has over 60,000 clones, with roughly 79% found just once. The chain uses TRBV11-2 and TRBJ1-4, with D perhaps matching TRBD1 (5 bases). Sequenced here: blood, sampled from a patient whose treatment included radiotherapy and nephrectomy. The sequence was obtained from a man in his fifties or sixties with renal cell carcinoma. The CDR3 DNA is TGTGCCAGCAGCCCTTTAAGCGGCAGGGTGAATGAAAAACTGTTTTTT. Translating gives CASSPLSGRVNEKLFF.